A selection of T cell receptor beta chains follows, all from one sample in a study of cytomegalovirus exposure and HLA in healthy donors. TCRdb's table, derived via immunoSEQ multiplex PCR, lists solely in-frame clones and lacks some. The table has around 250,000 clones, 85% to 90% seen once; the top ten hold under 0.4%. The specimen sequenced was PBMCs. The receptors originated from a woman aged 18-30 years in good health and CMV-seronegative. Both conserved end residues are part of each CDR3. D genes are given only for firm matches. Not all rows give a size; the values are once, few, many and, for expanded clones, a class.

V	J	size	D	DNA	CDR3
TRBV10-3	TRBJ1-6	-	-	TGTGCCATCACCATAGACAGTCGAAATTCACCCCTCCACTTT	CAITIDSRNSPLHF
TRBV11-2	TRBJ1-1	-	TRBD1	TGTGCCAGCAGCTCAAGGACAGGGATGAACACTGAAGCTTTCTTT	CASSSRTGMNTEAFF
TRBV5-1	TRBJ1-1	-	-	TGCGCCAGCAGCCCTGACCCGACAGTTAACACTGAAGCTTTCTTT	CASSPDPTVNTEAFF
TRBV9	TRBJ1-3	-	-	TGTGCCAGCAGCGTAGATTATCGGAGCTCTGGAAACACCATATATTTT	CASSVDYRSSGNTIYF
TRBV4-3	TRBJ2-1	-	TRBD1	TGCGCCAGCAGCCAAGATAACGGGGGACAGGGGGCGGATGAGCAGTTCTTC	CASSQDNGGQGADEQFF
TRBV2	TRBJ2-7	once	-	TGTGCCAGCAGGAAACAGGGAACCTACGAGCAGTACTTC	CASRKQGTYEQYF
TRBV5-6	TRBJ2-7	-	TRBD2	TGTGCCAGCAGCAGGACTAGCGGGGGCGCAACCTACGAGCAGTACTTC	CASSRTSGGATYEQYF
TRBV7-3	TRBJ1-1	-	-	TGTGCCAGCAGCGCCGGAATAGGGGGGAACACTGAAGCTTTCTTT	CASSAGIGGNTEAFF
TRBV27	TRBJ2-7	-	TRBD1	TGTGCCAGCAGTCTGGACAGGTTCTCCTACGAGCAGTACTTC	CASSLDRFSYEQYF
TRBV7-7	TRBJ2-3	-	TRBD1	TGTGCTAGCAGCTTGAGATTGGACAGGACAGATACGCAGTATTTT	CASSLRLDRTDTQYF
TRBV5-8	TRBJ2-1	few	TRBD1	TGTGCCAGCAGCCACTGGACAGGGAATGAGCAGTTCTTC	CASSHWTGNEQFF
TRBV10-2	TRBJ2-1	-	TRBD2	TGCGCCAGCAAGGAAGGCGGGGGCTCCTACAATGAGCAGTTCTTC	CASKEGGGSYNEQFF
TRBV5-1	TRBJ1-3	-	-	TGCGCCAGCAGCCCAGGAGATGGAGGGACTGGAAACACCATATATTTT	CASSPGDGGTGNTIYF